A single sample is the source of the 27 T cell receptor beta chains below, sequenced in a study of T cell responses to AZD1222 COVID-19 vaccine. TCRdb's table, derived via immunoSEQ multiplex PCR, lists solely in-frame clones and lacks some. The sample holds around 200,000 clones, about 86% seen once. The sequencing here drew on peripheral blood, taken on day 0 of AZD1222 vaccination. The source is an adult in good health.

This clone occurred once. The DNA of the CDR3 is TGTGCCAGCAGTTTTGGCACTGGCTACAATGAGCAGTTCTTC. Amino acids: CASSFGTGYNEQFF. The chain combines TRBV27 with TRBJ2-1, with D unclear. CDR1 is MNHEY, CDR2 SMNVEV, per germline (reference sequence). The CDR3 covers 14 residues. Trimming shortened V by 3 bases and J by 3 bases, and 9 bases separated the two germline ends.

This clone was picked up one time. J is TRBJ2-2 and V is TRBV10-1; no clear D. The germline V and J ends were trimmed by 5 bases and 7 bases, with 14 bases remaining between them. Germline V CDR1 and CDR2: WNHNN, SYGVQD (reference sequence). There are 14 residues in the CDR3. As DNA, the CDR3 is TGCGCCAGCAGTTCAATATCGGGTGTCGGGGAGCTGTTTTTT. The encoded protein is CASSSISGVGELFF.

This chain uses TRBV7-3 with TRBJ2-3; 8 nucleotides line up with TRBD2. Per the germline V gene, CDR1 is SGHTA and CDR2 is FQGTGA. The CDR3 extends over 15 amino acids. V lost 0 bases to trimming and J lost 6 bases; unmatched junction nucleotides: 5. The CDR3 sequence: CASSLTGTRADTQYF. Here the CDR3 DNA reads TGTGCCAGCAGCTTAACCGGGACTAGGGCCGATACGCAGTATTTT.

The gene calls are TRBV9 and TRBJ2-6, with D maybe TRBD2 (5 bases). This CDR3 contains 17 residues. The ends were cut back, 0 bases at V and 0 bases at J, with 10 bases in the middle. The germline gives CDR1 SGDLS, CDR2 YYNGEE. This chain's CDR3 is CASSVEEGYSGANVLTF. CDR3 coding DNA: TGTGCCAGCAGCGTAGAAGAGGGCTACTCTGGGGCCAACGTCCTGACTTTC.

The chain couples TRBV10-3 to TRBJ2-1; D gene unclear. Per germline, CDR1 ENHRY and CDR2 SYGVKD. Trimming stripped 0 bases from V and 8 bases from J, with 20 bases between. This CDR3 has 17 amino acids. This CDR3 is CAISESGNTPIKYEQFF. The CDR3 DNA reads TGTGCCATCAGTGAGTCGGGAAACACTCCCATCAAATATGAGCAGTTCTTC.

This chain's CDR3 is CASSSRTGPSYEQYF. In nucleotides, the CDR3 is TGTGCCAGCAGCTCCAGGACAGGGCCCAGCTACGAGCAGTACTTC. The chain joins TRBV7-9 to TRBJ2-7; 8 bases are shared with TRBD1. V trimming: 4 bases; J trimming: 3 bases; junction bases outside the gene matches: 8. CDR1 is SEHNR and CDR2 is FQNEAQ in the germline V gene (reference sequence). There are 15 residues in the CDR3. Together with reference TRBV7-9 and TRBJ2-7, the CDR3 gives the full variable domain: DTGVSQNPRHKITKRGQNVTFRCDPISEHNRLYWYRQTLGQGPEFLTYFQNEAQLEKSRLLSDRFSAERPKGSFSTLEIQRTEQGDSAMYLCASSSRTGPSYEQYFGPGTRLTVT.

The chain has TRBV7-2 and TRBJ1-1, with D perhaps TRBD1 (5 bases). CDR1 is SGHTA and CDR2 is FQGNSA in the germline V gene. V shed 4 bases and J shed 0 bases, with 6 bases lying between them. CDR3 size: 13 residues. As DNA, the CDR3 is TGTGCCAGCAGCTGGGGACTGAACACTGAAGCTTTCTTT. Its protein product is CASSWGLNTEAFF.

The chain has TRBV6-2 or TRBV6-3 and TRBJ1-4, with D perhaps TRBD1 (6 bases). Trimming took off 2 bases at V and 4 bases at J, with 20 bases between the two ends. The CDR3 runs 18 residues. Germline CDR1 MNHEY, CDR2 SVGEGT. In DNA, the CDR3 is TGTGCCAGCAGTTACATCGGTGGGGGGGCGATGCATAATGAAAAACTGTTTTTT. It translates to CASSYIGGGAMHNEKLFF.

This sequence joins TRBV2 and TRBJ2-5, with TRBD1 identical over 7 bases. Germline CDR1 reads SNHLY; CDR2 reads FYNNEI. V was clipped by 11 bases and J by 2 bases; unmatched bases: 8. There are 13 residues in the CDR3. The CDR3 sequence is CAGSGGLQETQYF. The CDR3 nucleotides read TGTGCCGGCTCAGGGGGTTTGCAAGAGACCCAGTACTTC.

This clone has just one count. The J gene is TRBJ2-7, the V gene TRBV21-1; the D call of TRBD1 is as the table states it, not checked on the DNA. TRBV21-1 corresponds to a pseudogene. The CDR3 spans 15 residues. CDR3 coding DNA: TGTGCCAGCAGCAGACAGGGACTGCACTCCTACGAGCAGTACTTC. It codes for CASSRQGLHSYEQYF.

This rearrangement joins TRBV5-1 to TRBJ1-1; 7 nucleotides agree with TRBD1. Germline-derived CDR1 and CDR2 are SGHRS and YFSETQ. V shed 2 bases, J shed 4 bases, and the junction held 2 bases outside the gene matches. This CDR3 has 13 amino acids. This chain's CDR3 is CASSFRGTTEAFF. For the CDR3, the DNA is TGCGCCAGCAGCTTCAGGGGGACCACTGAAGCTTTCTTT.

The chain has TRBV4-1 and TRBJ1-5; TRBD1 matches at 7 bases. J gave up 1 base and V 2 bases, and 5 bases lay outside the gene matches. Germline assignment: CDR1 MGHRA and CDR2 YSYEKL. The CDR3 consists of 16 residues. CDR3 sequence reads: CASSQPTGKSNQPQHF. The CDR3 DNA follows: TGCGCCAGCAGCCAACCGACAGGGAAGAGCAATCAGCCCCAGCATTTT.

The chain combines TRBV3-1 (or the pseudogene TRBV3-2) with TRBJ2-1; D might be TRBD2 (6 bases). V shed 1 base and J shed 7 bases, with 8 bases lying between them. Germline CDR1 reads LGHDT; CDR2 reads YNNKEL (reference sequence). CDR3 size: 13 residues. For the CDR3, the DNA is TGTGCCAGCAGCCAAGGGGGGAGGAATGAGCAGTTCTTC. Amino acids: CASSQGGRNEQFF.

V and J are TRBV23-1 and TRBJ1-5, with no clear D. TRBV23-1 is an ORF, and what it does is uncertain. Trimming took 10 bases from V and 3 from J, leaving 1 base between them. The CDR3 contains 9 residues. In DNA form, the CDR3 reads TGCGCCAACAATCAGCCCCAGCATTTT. Amino acid sequence: CANNQPQHF.

J is TRBJ1-6 and V is TRBV6-2 or TRBV6-3; a possible D gene is TRBD1 (5 bases). There are 17 residues in the CDR3. Trimming pared 2 bases from V and 10 bases from J, leaving 21 bases between. Germline V lookup: CDR1 MNHEY, CDR2 SVGEGT. CDR3 amino acids: CASSYGIYMGERSPLHF. The CDR3 nucleotides read TGTGCCAGCAGTTACGGGATCTACATGGGGGAGAGGTCACCCCTCCACTTT.

This rearrangement joins TRBV27 to TRBJ2-1, with TRBD1 as a possible D gene (5 bases). Germline CDR1 and CDR2: MNHEY and SMNVEV (reference sequence). V lost 5 bases, J lost 1 base, and 18 bases lay in between. The CDR3 is 17 residues long. The DNA for the CDR3 is TGTGCCAGCAGTCACATCATCAGGGTGACGTCCTACAATGAGCAGTTCTTC. It translates to CASSHIIRVTSYNEQFF.

In its sample, this clone was seen once. J is TRBJ1-2 and V is TRBV25-1; D uncertain. The CDR3 loop spans 13 amino acids. Trimming stripped 7 bases from V and 0 bases from J, with 9 bases between. In germline, CDR1 is MGHDK, CDR2 SYGVNS. The CDR3 DNA follows: TGTGCCAGCACCCCCAAGTCTAACTATGGCTACACCTTC. It encodes CASTPKSNYGYTF.

The rearrangement links TRBV21-1 to TRBJ2-7; TRBD1 is the table's D call, not checked against the DNA. TRBV21-1 is assigned pseudogene status. The CDR3 length is 17 residues. This CDR3 reads CASSKYAGQANSYEQYF. CDR3 bases: TGTGCCAGCAGCAAATACGCGGGACAGGCGAACTCCTACGAGCAGTACTTC.

The chain is built from TRBV20-1 and TRBJ1-6; D is possibly TRBD1 (5 bases). The germline V gene encodes CDR1 DFQATT and CDR2 SNEGSKA (reference sequence). Trimming left V 3 bases short and J 0 bases short, with 12 bases between. The CDR3 has 16 residues. The CDR3 bases are TGCAGTGCTAGTACAGGCTCGAGCTCCTATAATTCACCCCTCCACTTT. Translated: CSASTGSSSYNSPLHF.

A few counts support this clone. V is TRBV6-2 or TRBV6-3 and J is TRBJ2-2, with D possibly TRBD1 on 6 matching bases. CDR1 MNHEY and CDR2 SVGEGT come from the germline V gene. The length of the CDR3 is 13 residues. V lost 4 bases and J lost 3, with 6 bases in between. CDR3 loop: CASSWTDTGELFF. CDR3 bases: TGTGCCAGCAGTTGGACAGACACCGGGGAGCTGTTTTTT.

The chain has TRBV15 and TRBJ1-5; D might be TRBD1 (6 bases). The germline V gene encodes CDR1 LNHNV and CDR2 YYDKDF (reference sequence). The CDR3 sequence is 17 residues long. The V gene lost 5 bases and the J gene lost 11 bases, with 28 bases spanning the gap. Here the CDR3 DNA reads TGTGCCACCAGCGGCGGACAGTTCGCCCCCCAACGTCATGCCCAGCATTTT. Its protein is CATSGGQFAPQRHAQHF.

The chain has TRBV4-2 and TRBJ1-6; a weak D match, TRBD1 (5 bases). V gave up 1 base and J gave up 8 bases, with 18 bases separating them. The germline gives CDR1 LGHNA, CDR2 YNFKEQ. The CDR3 length is 17 residues. This CDR3 reads CASSQVEVRGLDSPLHF. The CDR3 nucleotides are TGTGCCAGCAGCCAAGTTGAAGTACGGGGCCTCGATTCACCCCTCCACTTT.

In its sample, this clone was seen once. Distinct nucleotide sequences in the sample also encode this CDR3. The genes are TRBV19 and TRBJ1-5; 10 bases match TRBD1. Germline CDR1 and CDR2: LNHDA and SQIVND (reference sequence). The CDR3 length is 14 residues. V dropped 6 bases and J dropped 6; count of bases not matched to a gene: 5. The CDR3 sequence is CASSTTGGGQPQHF. In nucleotides, the CDR3 is TGTGCCAGTAGCACGACAGGGGGCGGTCAGCCCCAGCATTTT.

This clone was picked up one time. The rearrangement uses TRBV2 and TRBJ2-7, with TRBD1 matching over 8 bases. The germline CDR1 and CDR2 sequences are SNHLY and FYNNEI. V gave up 1 base and J gave up 2 bases; unmatched junction bases: 4. The CDR3 is made up of 15 amino acids. The CDR3 spells CASSEEDRAPYEQYF. The CDR3, as DNA: TGTGCCAGCAGTGAAGAGGACAGGGCCCCCTACGAGCAGTACTTC.

This clone has more than one count but fewer than ten. V and J are TRBV6-1 and TRBJ2-7; TRBD1 is a possible D gene (5 bases). CDR3 length: 14 amino acids. Germline lookup yields CDR1 MNHNS and CDR2 SASEGT. Trimming stripped 2 bases from V and 2 bases from J, with 10 bases between. The CDR3 is CASSEFDSPYEQYF. The DNA of the CDR3 is TGTGCCAGCAGTGAATTCGACAGTCCCTACGAGCAGTACTTC.

The table lists this clone with a count of one. J is TRBJ1-2 and V is TRBV4-2; 7 nucleotides line up with TRBD1. V shed 4 bases and J 1 base; nucleotides not matched to a gene: 9. The germline CDR1 and CDR2 sequences are LGHNA and YNFKEQ. The CDR3 extends over 16 amino acids. CDR3: CASSREPGQLNYGYTF. The CDR3 nucleotides read TGTGCCAGCAGCCGCGAACCGGGACAGCTTAACTATGGCTACACCTTC.

This chain's CDR3 is CASARQGTSGELFF. The CDR3 region has the DNA TGTGCCAGCGCCAGGCAGGGAACATCCGGGGAGCTGTTTTTT. This chain connects TRBV6-5 to TRBJ2-2, with a tentative D call TRBD1 (5 bases). The ends were cut back, 8 bases at V and 6 bases at J, with 16 bases in the middle. The CDR3 runs to 14 residues. CDR1 and CDR2 (germline): MNHEY, SVGAGI.